This TCR beta chain was documented in a study of control samples from healthy donors and cancer patients. Assay: immunoSEQ multiplex PCR; the TCRdb copy retains only in-frame clones and omits some. Among just over 80,000 clones listed, roughly 90% were seen once. CDR1 and CDR2 (germline): SGHTA, FQGTGA. The CDR3 totals 15 residues. V was shortened by 5 bases and J by 5 bases, with 15 bases between the two germline ends. This TCR came from a man between 50 and 59 years old in good health. The sequencing input was blood. This chain uses TRBV7-3 with TRBJ2-2, with a tentative D call TRBD1 (7 bases). CDR3 sequence (DNA): TGTGCCAGCAGCGAGACAGGGAGGAGGACCGGGGAGCTGTTTTTT. Its protein is CASSETGRRTGELFF. Drawing the rest from reference TRBV7-3 and TRBJ2-2, the complete variable domain is GAGVSQTPSNKVTEKGKYVELRCDPISGHTALYWYRQSLGQGPEFLIYFQGTGAADDSGLPNDRFFAVRPEGSVSTLKIQRTERGDSAVYLCASSETGRRTGELFFGEGSRLTVL.